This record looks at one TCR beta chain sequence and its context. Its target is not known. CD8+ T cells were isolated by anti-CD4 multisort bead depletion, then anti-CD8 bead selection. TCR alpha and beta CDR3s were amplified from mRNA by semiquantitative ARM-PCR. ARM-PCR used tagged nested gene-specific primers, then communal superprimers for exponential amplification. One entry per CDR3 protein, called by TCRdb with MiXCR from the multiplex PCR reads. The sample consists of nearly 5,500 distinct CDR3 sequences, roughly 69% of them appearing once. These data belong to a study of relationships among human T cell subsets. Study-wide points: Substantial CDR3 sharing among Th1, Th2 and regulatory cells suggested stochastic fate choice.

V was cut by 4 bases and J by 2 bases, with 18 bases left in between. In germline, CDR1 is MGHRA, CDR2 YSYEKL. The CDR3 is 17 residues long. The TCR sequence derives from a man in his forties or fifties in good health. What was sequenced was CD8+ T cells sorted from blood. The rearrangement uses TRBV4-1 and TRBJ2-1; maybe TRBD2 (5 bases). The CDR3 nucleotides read TGCGCCAGCAGCCTCGGGGTAGGCTTTGGGGCCTACAATGAGCAGTTCTTC. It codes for CASSLGVGFGAYNEQFF.